One and the same sample provided the 21 T cell receptor beta chains below, sequenced in a study of blood T cells in healthy people across ages. The second PCR ran roughly 7 to 11 cycles with a sample-barcoded 5' primer and J-beta primers. TCRdb analysed the 5' RACE reads with MiXCR anew, one entry per CDR3 protein. The sample consists of 650,000 to 700,000 distinct CDR3 sequences, roughly half of them appearing once. Sequencing used blood. All receptors derive from a woman of 80 years or more in good health.

The V gene is TRBV3-1, the J gene TRBJ2-4; a weak D match, TRBD1 (6 bases). In germline, CDR1 is LGHDT, CDR2 YNNKEL (reference sequence). The V gene lost 3 bases and the J gene lost 2 bases, with 11 bases spanning the gap. The CDR3 loop spans 15 amino acids. CDR3 in DNA: TGTGCCAGCAGCCAGGGGGCGCGTACCAAAAACATTCAGTACTTC. It yields the protein CASSQGARTKNIQYF.

This clonotype was seen more than once but under ten times. The chain uses TRBV20-1 and TRBJ1-5, with 8 positions matching TRBD1. Germline V gene data show CDR1 as DFQATT and CDR2 as SNEGSKA (reference sequence). CDR3 length equals 14 residues. V gave up 3 bases and J gave up 6 bases; unmatched junction bases: 7. DNA for the CDR3: TGCAGTGCTAGCAGACAGGGGTTAAGTCAGCCCCAGCATTTT. Its translation is CSASRQGLSQPQHF.

Remarks on this clonotype: The junction departs from the called germline gene at one end, perhaps through a read error. The chain combines TRBV10-3 with TRBJ2-7; 7 bases agree with TRBD2. The CDR3 runs 15 residues. Germline CDR1 ENHRY, CDR2 SYGVKD. CDR3 DNA sequence: TGTGCCATCCGTGAGTCGGGAGGCAGGGAGCACGAGCAGTACTTC. It codes for CAIRESGGREHEQYF.

V gene TRBV27 combines with J gene TRBJ2-5, with TRBD2 as a possible D gene (5 bases). CDR3 length: 14 amino acids. Trimming stripped 3 bases from V and 11 bases from J, with 19 bases between. CDR1 MNHEY and CDR2 SMNVEV come from the germline V gene (reference sequence). The DNA for the CDR3 is TGTGCCAGCAGTTTTGTCGGGATAGGAACTGAGCAGTACTTC. This gives the protein CASSFVGIGTEQYF.

This clonotype was seen at least ten times. This chain links TRBV29-1 with TRBJ2-7, with 8 bases fitting TRBD2. From germline, CDR1 is SQVTM and CDR2 ANQGSEA. The CDR3 spans 14 residues. Germline trimming cut 4 bases from V and 0 bases from J; bases unmatched to any gene: 5. CDR3 residues: CSVVPGGPSYEQYF. CDR3 sequence (DNA): TGCAGCGTTGTTCCGGGAGGGCCCTCCTACGAGCAGTACTTC.

J is TRBJ2-3 and V is TRBV25-1; D unclear. Germline V gene lookup returns CDR1 MGHDK and CDR2 SYGVNS. The V end was cut by 8 bases, the J end by 5 bases, with 8 bases between. CDR3 length: 11 amino acids. The CDR3 reads CASGREDTQYF. CDR3 DNA: TGTGCCAGCGGGCGTGAAGATACGCAGTATTTT.

The V and J genes are TRBV5-1 and TRBJ2-2, with a possible D match to TRBD1 (6 bases). Germline V CDR1 and CDR2: SGHRS, YFSETQ. The CDR3 contains 15 residues. Trimming cost V 5 bases and J 5 bases, with 16 bases left between them. CDR3 DNA sequence: TGCGCCAGCAGACCGGAAATAACAGGGACCGGGGAGCTGTTTTTT. Translating gives CASRPEITGTGELFF.

The J gene is TRBJ2-5, the V gene TRBV12-3 or TRBV12-4; D gene unclear. The CDR3 is 13 residues long. V was clipped by 2 bases and J by 9 bases, with 13 bases between them. CDR3 sequence: CASSLRLDGAQYF. The CDR3 nucleotides are TGTGCCAGCAGTTTAAGACTGGATGGGGCCCAGTACTTC.

This clonotype was detected many times. The gene calls are TRBV12-5 and TRBJ2-1; TRBD1 is a possible D gene (5 bases). With 7 bases removed from V and 7 bases from J, the gap between germline ends came to 20 bases. Germline values: CDR1 LGHNT, CDR2 FRNRAP. The CDR3 consists of 15 residues. The CDR3 sequence is CASAPAWGNRNEQFF. The CDR3 DNA is TGTGCTAGTGCCCCGGCCTGGGGCAATCGGAATGAGCAGTTCTTC.

The chain employs TRBV5-1 and TRBJ2-3; TRBD2 aligns across 8 bases. The CDR3 totals 16 residues. CDR1 and CDR2 (germline): SGHRS, YFSETQ. Losses at the gene ends were 1 base for V and 2 bases for J; bases not matched to a gene: 6. The CDR3 protein is CASSLSLAGDTDTQYF. The CDR3 DNA sequence: TGCGCCAGCAGCTTGTCGCTAGCGGGTGACACAGATACGCAGTATTTT. Using reference TRBV5-1 and TRBJ2-3 for the parts outside the CDR3, the full variable domain is KAGVTQTPRYLIKTRGQQVTLSCSPISGHRSVSWYQQTPGQGLQFLFEYFSETQRNKGNFPGRFSGRQFSNSRSEMNVSTLELGDSALYLCASSLSLAGDTDTQYFGPGTRLTVL.

This chain uses TRBV9 with TRBJ2-7; D possibly corresponds to TRBD2 (5 bases). The CDR3 is 13 residues long. Deletions cut 6 bases from V and 2 bases from J, with 12 bases between. From germline, CDR1 is SGDLS and CDR2 YYNGEE. CDR3 in DNA: TGTGCCAGCATCCCTGGACTTGCCTACGAGCAGTACTTC. Translation gives CASIPGLAYEQYF.

This clonotype came up once. The V and J genes are TRBV2 and TRBJ2-3; either TRBD1 or TRBD2 may supply D (5 bases each). The germline V gene encodes CDR1 SNHLY and CDR2 FYNNEI. The CDR3 covers 14 residues. The V end lost 7 bases, the J end lost 4 bases, and 15 bases lay between the germline ends. This chain's CDR3 is CASNTRQGADTQYF. DNA of the CDR3: TGTGCCAGCAACACCCGGCAGGGAGCAGATACGCAGTATTTT.

This clonotype was seen once. The chain couples TRBV29-1 to TRBJ2-1, with 11 bases that match TRBD1. CDR3 size: 15 residues. Germline V gene lookup returns CDR1 SQVTM and CDR2 ANQGSEA. V was pared by 7 bases and J by 3 bases, with 8 bases of the junction left unmatched. The CDR3 loop is CSASPGQGVYNEQFF. In DNA form, the CDR3 reads TGCAGCGCCAGTCCGGGACAGGGGGTCTACAATGAGCAGTTCTTC.

Regarding this clonotype: It may be a read error: a sequence one base away is much more abundant. The rearrangement links TRBV2 to TRBJ2-5; no definite D call. With 7 bases removed from V and 11 bases from J, the gap between germline ends came to 14 bases. The CDR3 consists of 11 residues. Germline V lookup: CDR1 SNHLY, CDR2 FYNNEI. The CDR3 DNA sequence: TGTGCCAGCATGTCTTACAATGAGCAGTACTTC. Its translation: CASMSYNEQYF.

This clonotype was detected ten times or more. V and J are TRBV18 and TRBJ1-4; 8 nucleotides align to TRBD1. J was trimmed by 8 bases and V by 3 bases; bases with no gene match: 5. This CDR3 comprises 14 residues. Germline CDR1 and CDR2: KGHSH and LQKENI. CDR3 protein: CASSPGQGGEKLFF. The CDR3 nucleotides read TGTGCCAGCTCACCCGGACAGGGAGGCGAAAAACTGTTTTTT.

The gene calls are TRBV27 and TRBJ2-1, with D possibly TRBD1 on 6 matching bases. From germline, CDR1 is MNHEY and CDR2 SMNVEV (reference sequence). The V end was cut by 11 bases, the J end by 0 bases, with 8 bases between. The CDR3 contains 12 residues. The CDR3 region is CAVGASYNEQFF. The CDR3 nucleotides are TGTGCCGTGGGGGCCTCCTACAATGAGCAGTTCTTC.

The rearrangement links TRBV4-2 to TRBJ2-1, with a weak D call TRBD1 (6 bases). V lost 2 bases, J lost 1 base, and 15 bases lay in between. Germline loops: CDR1 LGHNA, CDR2 YNFKEQ. The CDR3 spans 17 residues. The DNA for the CDR3 is TGTGCCAGCAGCCAACAAGAAGGGGGAACGTCCTACAATGAGCAGTTCTTC. It codes for CASSQQEGGTSYNEQFF.

On this clonotype itself: This may stem from a read error, because a much larger clone lies one nucleotide away. The V gene is TRBV28, the J gene TRBJ2-3; 10 bases are a match to TRBD1. There are 15 residues in the CDR3. V lost 7 bases and J lost 7; bases outside the gene matches: 11. Germline loops: CDR1 MDHEN, CDR2 SYDVKM. The CDR3 spells CASTPVRTGGYTQYF. The CDR3 DNA follows: TGTGCCAGCACTCCCGTCAGGACAGGGGGTTATACGCAGTATTTT.

The chain has TRBV4-3 and TRBJ2-5; 7 positions match TRBD1. There are 14 residues in the CDR3. Germline CDR1 is LGHNA and CDR2 is YSLEER. Trimming cost V 3 bases and J 7 bases; bases outside gene matches: 8. The CDR3 nucleotides are TGCGCCAGCAGCCATGTTACAGGGGCCGGGACCCAGTACTTC. Translated, it gives CASSHVTGAGTQYF.

This sequence joins TRBV10-3 and TRBJ1-1, with a weak D call TRBD1 (6 bases). Germline V gene sequence: CDR1 ENHRY, CDR2 SYGVKD. The CDR3 has 13 amino acids. V shed 11 bases and J shed 2 bases, with 15 bases lying between them. CDR3 protein: CAARRGPNTEAFF. The CDR3 DNA is TGTGCCGCAAGGCGGGGGCCCAACACTGAAGCTTTCTTT.

Turning to this clonotype: A much larger clone differs from this one at a single base, so this may be a read error. CDR3 coding DNA: TGCAGTGCTAGTCGGGCGGCAGGGCGTGACTACACCTTC. It is translated as CSASRAAGRDYTF. The J gene is TRBJ1-2, the V gene TRBV20-1, with D perhaps matching TRBD1 (5 bases). CDR3 length: 13 amino acids. V was shortened by 3 bases and J by 10 bases, with 18 bases between the two germline ends. The germline CDR1 and CDR2 sequences are DFQATT and SNEGSKA (reference sequence).